Reported below is one TCR beta chain. The sample comes from a study of blood T cell repertoires in COVID-19. Study overall: Spain, Italy and the United States supplied samples that represented acute and convalescent COVID-19. From T cells, B-cell-depleted T cells, or PBMCs came the material, which was cDNA or gDNA.

Per the study methods: Using reference gene primer amplification, nucleated cell counts were estimated. Produced via immunoSEQ multiplex PCR; TCRdb's table is partial and in-frame only. V and J calls and clone size are copied from that table; D and trimming were computed from the DNA. Of tens of thousands of clones in the sample, roughly three quarters were seen once. Trimming removed 0 bases at V and 8 bases at J, with 8 bases between. Germline V lookup: CDR1 SGDLS, CDR2 YYNGEE. The CDR3 loop spans 13 amino acids. The clonotype comes from a man in his sixties or seventies with acute or convalescent COVID-19. The sequencing input was peripheral blood. V usage is TRBV9 and J usage is TRBJ2-2, with a possible D match to TRBD2 (5 bases). CDR3 sequence reads: CASSVAGVGELFF. The CDR3 DNA reads as TGTGCCAGCAGCGTAGCCGGGGTTGGGGAGCTGTTTTTT.